A single sample is the source of the 16 T cell receptor beta chains below, sequenced in a study of technical replicates of blood from four donors. The protocol was immunoSEQ multiplex PCR, while the TCRdb copy is restricted to in-frame clones and leaves out a portion. The sample contains 100,000 or so clones, 90% to 96% of which appear only once. The specimen was T cells isolated from PBMCs. Source of these receptors: a human donor in good health.

The chain couples TRBV19 to TRBJ2-5, with 9 positions matching TRBD2. Trimming took 6 bases from V and 3 from J; bases not matched to a gene: 11. This CDR3 spans 16 amino acids. Germline V gene sequence: CDR1 LNHDA, CDR2 SQIVND (reference sequence). CDR3: CASRDQLAGKEETQYF. The CDR3 DNA sequence: TGTGCCAGTAGGGACCAACTAGCGGGTAAGGAAGAGACCCAGTACTTC.

The rearrangement uses TRBV2 and TRBJ2-3; a weak D match, TRBD1 (6 bases). The V gene lost 3 bases and the J gene lost 2 bases, with 12 bases spanning the gap. CDR3 size: 15 residues. Germline V gene data show CDR1 as SNHLY and CDR2 as FYNNEI. The CDR3 DNA sequence: TGTGCCAGCAGTGATGGTGACAGGTTCACAGATACGCAGTATTTT. It translates to CASSDGDRFTDTQYF.

The genes are TRBV27 and TRBJ2-3; D is unclear. Germline V CDR1 and CDR2: MNHEY, SMNVEV (reference sequence). V lost 0 bases and J 4 bases, leaving 5 bases between the germline ends. The CDR3 runs 13 residues. CDR3 loop: CASSLSISDTQYF. The CDR3 DNA is TGTGCCAGCAGTTTATCCATTTCAGATACGCAGTATTTT.

This clone was seen a single time. The junction differs from germline at one of its ends, possibly a read error. The CDR3 loop reads CASTEGGLDEKLFF. The CDR3 nucleotides are TGTGCCAGCACTGAAGGGGGGCTGGATGAAAAACTGTTTTTT. The rearrangement joins TRBV6-1 to TRBJ1-4; D is perhaps TRBD1 (6 bases). The germline CDR1 and CDR2 sequences are MNHNS and SASEGT. The length of the CDR3 is 14 residues.

The J gene is TRBJ2-3, the V gene TRBV14, with TRBD2 matching over 13 bases. The CDR3 runs to 17 residues. The V segment lost 2 bases and the J segment 2 bases; nucleotides outside the gene matches: 4. Germline values: CDR1 SGHDN, CDR2 FVKESK. This CDR3 reads CASSQRTSGSSTDTQYF. The DNA of the CDR3 is TGTGCCAGCAGCCAACGGACTAGCGGGAGCTCCACAGATACGCAGTATTTT.

This clone was seen only once. The V gene is TRBV5-6, the J gene TRBJ1-5; 8 nucleotides agree with TRBD1. Germline CDR1 SGHDT, CDR2 YYEEEE. Trimming took 2 bases from V and 6 from J; bases not matched to a gene: 10. This CDR3 is built from 16 residues. CDR3 sequence reads: CASSFFGQGAIQPQHF. In DNA, the CDR3 is TGTGCCAGCAGCTTTTTTGGGCAGGGGGCCATTCAGCCCCAGCATTTT.

This clone was observed once. The V and J genes are TRBV16 and TRBJ1-1; D not certain. CDR1 is KGHSY, CDR2 FQNENV, per germline. Deletions cut 0 bases from V and 0 bases from J, with 14 bases between. The CDR3 extends over 17 amino acids. The CDR3 sequence is CASSQSYGATVNTEAFF. The CDR3 DNA is TGTGCCAGCAGCCAATCCTACGGAGCGACGGTGAACACTGAAGCTTTCTTT.

The chain combines TRBV9 with TRBJ1-2, with TRBD1 as a possible D gene (5 bases). Trimming stripped 3 bases from V and 4 bases from J, with 7 bases between. CDR1 is SGDLS and CDR2 is YYNGEE in the germline V gene. The CDR3 loop spans 12 amino acids. The CDR3 reads CASSDDSYGYTF. CDR3 nucleotides: TGTGCCAGCAGCGATGACAGCTATGGCTACACCTTC.

This clone was seen just once. This chain links TRBV27 with TRBJ2-5, with 7 nucleotides matching TRBD1. The CDR3 extends over 14 amino acids. Germline values: CDR1 MNHEY, CDR2 SMNVEV (reference sequence). Trimming removed 3 bases from V and 4 bases from J; junction bases left unmatched: 5. The CDR3 sequence: CASSFDRAPETQYF. In nucleotides, the CDR3 is TGTGCCAGCAGTTTCGACAGGGCCCCAGAGACCCAGTACTTC.

The V and J genes are TRBV6-5 and TRBJ2-7, with D unclear. The CDR3 totals 11 residues. V was pared by 5 bases and J by 5 bases, with 7 bases between. CDR1 MNHEY and CDR2 SVGAGI come from the germline V gene. The CDR3 region is CASSRQNEQYF. CDR3 bases: TGTGCCAGCAGTCGCCAGAACGAGCAGTACTTC.

The V gene is TRBV6-5, the J gene TRBJ1-5, with TRBD1 as a possible D gene (6 bases). Germline V CDR1 and CDR2: MNHEY, SVGAGI. This CDR3 region has 15 residues. V shed 6 bases and J shed 3 bases, with 15 bases lying between them. CDR3 sequence: CASSWRQESNQPQHF. The CDR3 DNA is TGTGCCAGCAGCTGGAGACAGGAGTCCAATCAGCCCCAGCATTTT.

The chain links TRBV5-6 to TRBJ2-1, with 9 bases lining up with TRBD1. CDR1 is SGHDT, CDR2 YYEEEE, per germline. V trimming: 4 bases; J trimming: 1 base; junction bases outside the gene matches: 9. There are 17 residues in the CDR3. The CDR3 loop reads CASSLRSDRGSYNEQFF. The CDR3, as DNA: TGTGCCAGCAGCCTACGATCGGACAGGGGATCCTACAATGAGCAGTTCTTC.

The J gene is TRBJ2-1, the V gene TRBV21-1; no DNA check was done on the table's D call, TRBD2. TRBV21-1 is tagged as a pseudogene. The CDR3 totals 18 residues. CDR3 coding DNA: TGTGCCAGCAGCAAAAAAGAGGGTGGCTTCCTAAAGCACAATGAGCAGTTCTTC. Protein: CASSKKEGGFLKHNEQFF.

The chain recombines TRBV9 with TRBJ2-2; no definite D call. V was cut by 2 bases and J by 2 bases, with 10 bases left in between. The germline V gene encodes CDR1 SGDLS and CDR2 YYNGEE. This CDR3 is 15 amino acids long. The CDR3 here is CASSVYLVNTGELFF. The DNA for the CDR3 is TGTGCCAGCAGCGTCTACTTGGTAAACACCGGGGAGCTGTTTTTT.

V is TRBV10-3 and J is TRBJ2-1; 8 nucleotides align to TRBD1. Trimming removed 11 bases from V and 7 bases from J; junction bases left unmatched: 10. CDR1 and CDR2 from the germline V gene are ENHRY and SYGVKD. This CDR3 is 13 amino acids long. CDR3: CAAAGGALNEQFF. In nucleotides, the CDR3 is TGTGCCGCCGCAGGGGGCGCGTTGAATGAGCAGTTCTTC.

The CDR3 nucleotides are TGTGCCAGCAGTCCGGGACTCAGCACAGATACGCAGTATTTT. Its protein product is CASSPGLSTDTQYF. The chain has TRBV6-5 and TRBJ2-3; TRBD2 might be the D (6 bases). This CDR3 region has 14 residues. Germline lookup yields CDR1 MNHEY and CDR2 SVGAGI. Trimming took 5 bases from V and 0 from J, leaving 9 bases between them.